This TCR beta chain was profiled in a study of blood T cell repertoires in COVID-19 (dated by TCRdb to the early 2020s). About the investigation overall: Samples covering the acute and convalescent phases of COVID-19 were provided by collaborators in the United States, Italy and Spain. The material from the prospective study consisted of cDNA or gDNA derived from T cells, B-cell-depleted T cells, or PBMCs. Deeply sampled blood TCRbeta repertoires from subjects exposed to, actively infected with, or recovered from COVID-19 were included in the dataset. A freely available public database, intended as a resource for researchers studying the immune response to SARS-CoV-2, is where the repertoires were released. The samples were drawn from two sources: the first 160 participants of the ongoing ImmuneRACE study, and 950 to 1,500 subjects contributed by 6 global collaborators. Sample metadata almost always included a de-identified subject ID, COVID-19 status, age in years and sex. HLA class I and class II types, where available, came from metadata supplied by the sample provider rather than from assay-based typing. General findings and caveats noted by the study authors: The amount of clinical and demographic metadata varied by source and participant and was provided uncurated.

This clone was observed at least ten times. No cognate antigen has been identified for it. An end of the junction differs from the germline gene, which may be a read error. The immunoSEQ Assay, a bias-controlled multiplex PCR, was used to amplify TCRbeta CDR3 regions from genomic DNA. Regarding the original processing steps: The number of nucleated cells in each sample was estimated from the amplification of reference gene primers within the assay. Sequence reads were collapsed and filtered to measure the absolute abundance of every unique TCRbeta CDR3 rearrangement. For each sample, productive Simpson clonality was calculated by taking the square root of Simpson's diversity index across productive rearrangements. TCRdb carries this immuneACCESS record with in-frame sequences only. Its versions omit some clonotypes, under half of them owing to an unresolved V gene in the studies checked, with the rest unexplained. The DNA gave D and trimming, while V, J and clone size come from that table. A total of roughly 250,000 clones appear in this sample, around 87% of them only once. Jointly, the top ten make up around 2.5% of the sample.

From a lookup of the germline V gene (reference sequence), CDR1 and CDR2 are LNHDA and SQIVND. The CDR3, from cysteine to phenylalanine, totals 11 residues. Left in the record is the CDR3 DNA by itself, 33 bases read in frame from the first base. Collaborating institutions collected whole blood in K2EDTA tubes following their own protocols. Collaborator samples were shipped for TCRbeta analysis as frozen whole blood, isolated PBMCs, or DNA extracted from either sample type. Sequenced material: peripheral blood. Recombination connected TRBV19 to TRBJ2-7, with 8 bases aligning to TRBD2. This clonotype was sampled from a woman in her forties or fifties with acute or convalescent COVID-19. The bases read TGTGCCAGTGGAGTCGGGGGGGAATCGCGCTTC. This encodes CASGVGGESRF.